The sequence of this T cell receptor (beta chain) was determined in a study of Graves' ophthalmopathy and Graves' hyperthyroidism. Germline V gene lookup returns CDR1 SNHLY and CDR2 FYNNEI. The ends were cut back, 6 bases at V and 0 bases at J, with 20 bases in the middle. The CDR3 length is 17 residues. Amplification of TCR beta CDR3 regions used RNA transcripts. After a first-round RT-PCR with HTBI primers, a second-round multiplex PCR was run. TCRdb fed the multiplex PCR reads into MiXCR, producing one record per CDR3 protein. The sample has tens of thousands of distinct CDR3 sequences, around 52% seen once. It was on clinical symptoms, serum thyroxine, TRAb, thyroid ultrasound and orbital computed tomography that diagnosis relied. Study-wide findings and caveats: Blood shared most expanded thyroid clonotypes above 0.001 frequency. This model predicted ophthalmopathy progression (sensitivity around 71%, specificity around 72%).

As to this clonotype: The target antigen is unknown.

The rearrangement uses TRBV2 and TRBJ1-1, with a possible D match to TRBD1 (5 bases). The sequenced sample consisted of peripheral blood. This TCR was sampled from an adult man with Graves' ophthalmopathy. CDR3 region: CASRSSGASGVNTEAFF. The CDR3 DNA reads as TGTGCCAGCAGGTCATCTGGGGCCAGCGGAGTGAACACTGAAGCTTTCTTT.